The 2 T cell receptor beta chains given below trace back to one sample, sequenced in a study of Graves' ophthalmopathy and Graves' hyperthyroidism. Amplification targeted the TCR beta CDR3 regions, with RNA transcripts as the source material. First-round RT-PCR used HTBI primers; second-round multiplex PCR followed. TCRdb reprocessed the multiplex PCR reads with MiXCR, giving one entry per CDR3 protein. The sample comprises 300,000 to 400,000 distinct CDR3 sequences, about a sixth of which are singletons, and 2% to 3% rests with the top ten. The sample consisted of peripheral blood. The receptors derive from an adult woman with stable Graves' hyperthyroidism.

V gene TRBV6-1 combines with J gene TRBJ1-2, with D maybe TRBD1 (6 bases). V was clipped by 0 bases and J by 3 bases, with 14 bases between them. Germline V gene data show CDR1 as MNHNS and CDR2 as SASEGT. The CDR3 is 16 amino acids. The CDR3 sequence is CASSEAKYRVDYGYTF. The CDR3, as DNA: TGTGCCAGCAGTGAAGCCAAATACAGGGTCGACTATGGCTACACCTTC.

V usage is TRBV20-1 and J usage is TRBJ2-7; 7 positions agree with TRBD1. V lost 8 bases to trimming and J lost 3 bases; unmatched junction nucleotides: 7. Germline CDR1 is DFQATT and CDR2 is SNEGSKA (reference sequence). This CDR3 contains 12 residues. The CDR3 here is CSSPRTGYEQYF. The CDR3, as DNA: TGCAGTTCCCCGAGGACAGGCTACGAGCAGTACTTC.